This T cell receptor beta chain is from a study of blood T cell dynamics during melanoma immunotherapy. Assay used: immunoSEQ multiplex PCR; TCRdb lists only in-frame clones, some missing. The sample shows 10,000 to 15,000 clones, roughly 86% of them seen only once. This sample's time point: pre-treatment baseline. The CDR3 consists of 15 residues. The clonotype was recovered from a human donor with melanoma. The input for sequencing was blood, taken from a patient treated with checkpoint blockade. This rearrangement joins TRBV21-1 to TRBJ2-5; the table's TRBD1 call for D was not verified on the DNA. TRBV21-1 constitutes a pseudogene. The CDR3 DNA is TGTGCCAGCAGCAATCTATGGTCACAGCAAGAGACCCAGTACTTC. It specifies CASSNLWSQQETQYF.